The 30 T cell receptor beta chains below all came from one sample that was sequenced in a study of blood T cell repertoires in COVID-19. Clones were read by immunoSEQ multiplex PCR, and TCRdb kept only the in-frame ones, dropping some. The repertoire consists of around 380,000 clones, with more than 75% occurring once and the leading ten covering 1.3%. The sequencing input was PBMCs or T cells enriched from blood (not recorded which). These receptors were obtained from a man younger than 40 who had recovered from COVID-19.

The chain carries TRBV7-3 and TRBJ2-1; TRBD2 matches at 11 bases. Per germline, CDR1 SGHTA and CDR2 FQGTGA. The CDR3 sequence is 15 residues long. V gave up 5 bases and J gave up 10 bases; unmatched junction bases: 10. CDR3 nucleotide sequence: TGTGCCAGCAGCCAGGGGCTAGCGGGGGGCCAAGAGCAGTTCTTC. It yields the protein CASSQGLAGGQEQFF.

This clone was detected once. The rearrangement joins TRBV12-3 or TRBV12-4 to TRBJ1-1; D remains ambiguous. V was cut by 6 bases and J by 0 bases, with 8 bases left in between. The CDR3 covers 13 residues. The CDR3 is CASSPSVNTEAFF. The CDR3 coding sequence is TGTGCCAGCAGCCCTTCGGTGAACACTGAAGCTTTCTTT.

The chain is built from TRBV7-3 and TRBJ2-1, with D possibly TRBD1 on 6 matching bases. The germline V gene has CDR1 SGHTA and CDR2 FQGTGA. Deletions cut 5 bases from V and 2 bases from J, with 13 bases between. This CDR3 contains 15 residues. The CDR3 loop reads CASSPRRTAYNEQFF. In DNA, the CDR3 is TGTGCCAGCAGCCCTCGTCGGACAGCCTACAATGAGCAGTTCTTC.

The chain's CDR3 is CASSVDRGGRTEAFF. CDR3 DNA sequence: TGTGCCAGCAGCGTCGACAGGGGGGGAAGGACTGAAGCTTTCTTT. The chain carries TRBV7-8 and TRBJ1-1, with 9 bases that match TRBD1. Germline CDR1 and CDR2: SGHVS and FQNEAQ. J was trimmed by 5 bases and V by 5 bases; bases with no gene match: 9. The CDR3 totals 15 residues.

The CDR3 reads CASASGGSQETQYF. Here the CDR3 DNA reads TGCGCCAGTGCGTCGGGGGGTTCCCAAGAGACCCAGTACTTC. The chain uses TRBV5-1 and TRBJ2-5; 7 bases are a match to TRBD2. CDR1 and CDR2 (germline): SGHRS, YFSETQ. Losses at the gene ends were 8 bases for V and 1 base for J; bases not matched to a gene: 8. CDR3 length: 14 amino acids.

The V call is TRBV12-3 or TRBV12-4, the J call TRBJ1-4, with D perhaps matching TRBD1 (6 bases). V gave up 6 bases and J gave up 8 bases, with 13 bases separating them. CDR3 length: 13 residues. The CDR3 loop is CASRDSASEKLFF. Written as DNA, the CDR3 is TGTGCCAGCAGGGACAGTGCCAGCGAAAAACTGTTTTTT.

The chain uses TRBV19 and TRBJ2-3; 7 nucleotides match TRBD2. CDR1 is LNHDA, CDR2 SQIVND, per germline (reference sequence). This CDR3 region has 18 residues. J lost 2 bases, V lost 5 bases, and 16 bases had no gene match. CDR3 nucleotides: TGTGCCAGTAGTTCTAACTCCAGACTAGCCGGGTACACAGATACGCAGTATTTT. It specifies CASSSNSRLAGYTDTQYF. Looking up the rest from reference TRBV19 and TRBJ2-3 gives the full variable domain: DGGITQSPKYLFRKEGQNVTLSCEQNLNHDAMYWYRQDPGQGLRLIYYSQIVNDFQKGDIAEGYSVSREKKESFPLTVTSAQKNPTAFYLCASSSNSRLAGYTDTQYFGPGTRLTVL.

The V gene is TRBV7-3, the J gene TRBJ2-2; D perhaps matches TRBD2 (5 bases). The CDR3 length is 12 residues. V lost 5 bases, J lost 6 bases, and 7 bases lay in between. The germline V gene encodes CDR1 SGHTA and CDR2 FQGTGA. For the CDR3, the DNA is TGTGCCAGCAGCCTGGGAGCCGGGGAGCTGTTTTTT. Translating it yields CASSLGAGELFF. Supplemented by reference TRBV7-3 and TRBJ2-2, the full variable domain reads GAGVSQTPSNKVTEKGKYVELRCDPISGHTALYWYRQSLGQGPEFLIYFQGTGAADDSGLPNDRFFAVRPEGSVSTLKIQRTERGDSAVYLCASSLGAGELFFGEGSRLTVL.

The V and J genes are TRBV6-2 or TRBV6-3 and TRBJ1-2, with D maybe TRBD1 (5 bases). The CDR3 is 15 amino acids. The germline gives CDR1 MNHEY, CDR2 SVGEGT. Trimming cost V 0 bases and J 5 bases, with 13 bases left between them. CDR3 residues: CASSYSLDTAYGYTF. The CDR3 nucleotides read TGTGCCAGCAGTTACTCATTGGACACAGCTTATGGCTACACCTTC.

The gene calls are TRBV5-6 and TRBJ2-7; 12 positions match TRBD2. Germline values: CDR1 SGHDT, CDR2 YYEEEE. The CDR3 contains 15 residues. J lost 3 bases, V lost 5 bases, and 6 bases had no gene match. CDR3: CASSSRTSGDYEQYF. The CDR3 DNA is TGTGCCAGCAGTTCTCGGACTAGCGGGGACTACGAGCAGTACTTC.

The J gene is TRBJ1-4, the V gene TRBV19, with a possible D match to TRBD1 (6 bases). V was cut by 3 bases and J by 4 bases, with 12 bases left in between. The CDR3 loop spans 15 amino acids. In germline, CDR1 is LNHDA, CDR2 SQIVND (reference sequence). This CDR3 is CASSITQGHNEKLFF. Here the CDR3 DNA reads TGTGCCAGTAGTATCACTCAGGGGCATAATGAAAAACTGTTTTTT.

The chain employs TRBV5-4 and TRBJ2-1; D may be TRBD2 (7 bases). The CDR3 has 14 amino acids. The germline gives CDR1 SGHNT, CDR2 YYREEE (reference sequence). V lost 3 bases and J 4 bases, leaving 11 bases between the germline ends. The CDR3 DNA reads TGTGCCAGCAGCTCAAGGGGGGGATACAATGAGCAGTTCTTC. Protein sequence: CASSSRGGYNEQFF.

This clone was recorded once. J is TRBJ2-3 and V is TRBV6-5, with a possible D match to TRBD2 (6 bases). V was cut by 2 bases and J by 0 bases, with 6 bases left in between. The CDR3 is made up of 14 amino acids. Germline CDR1 MNHEY, CDR2 SVGAGI. CDR3 sequence: CASSYGGSTDTQYF. CDR3 nucleotide sequence: TGTGCCAGCAGTTACGGGGGGAGCACAGATACGCAGTATTTT.

The V gene is TRBV6-5, the J gene TRBJ1-1; TRBD1 matches at 8 bases. The CDR3 is 14 amino acids. Germline assignment: CDR1 MNHEY and CDR2 SVGAGI. The V segment lost 1 base and the J segment 7 bases; nucleotides outside the gene matches: 5. The CDR3 bases are TGTGCCAGCAGTTACTGGCAGGGGGCGGGTGAAGCTTTCTTT. As protein: CASSYWQGAGEAFF.

This clone was picked up one time. The chain recombines TRBV6-5 with TRBJ2-7; 7 nucleotides agree with TRBD1. CDR3 size: 14 residues. Germline V lookup: CDR1 MNHEY, CDR2 SVGAGI. V trimming: 7 bases; J trimming: 0 bases; junction bases outside the gene matches: 6. The CDR3 bases are TGTGCCAGCAACCTGAGGGGGCTCTCCTACGAGCAGTACTTC. Protein product: CASNLRGLSYEQYF.

This clone was seen once. This sequence joins TRBV9 and TRBJ2-1, with 13 bases identical to TRBD2. V was clipped by 4 bases and J by 6 bases; unmatched bases: 4. The germline CDR1 and CDR2 sequences are SGDLS and YYNGEE. This CDR3 has 15 amino acids. The CDR3: CASSHGTSGVNEQFF. CDR3 nucleotide sequence: TGTGCCAGCAGCCACGGGACTAGCGGGGTCAATGAGCAGTTCTTC.

V usage is TRBV5-1 and J usage is TRBJ1-1; D is undetermined. This CDR3 region has 12 residues. Per germline, CDR1 SGHRS and CDR2 YFSETQ. Between the trimmed V and J ends, which lost 7 bases and 1 base, there was a span of 8 bases. In DNA form, the CDR3 reads TGCGCCAGCCAGGATCAGAACACTGAAGCTTTCTTT. Amino acids: CASQDQNTEAFF.

The chain uses TRBV7-9 and TRBJ1-1; TRBD1 is a possible D gene (5 bases). Germline V gene lookup returns CDR1 SEHNR and CDR2 FQNEAQ (reference sequence). V shed 4 bases and J shed 8 bases, with 17 bases lying between them. The length of the CDR3 is 14 residues. The CDR3 here is CASSSGAGIGEAFF. CDR3 DNA sequence: TGTGCCAGCAGCTCTGGGGCAGGGATCGGCGAAGCTTTCTTT.

The chain links TRBV19 to TRBJ1-6; TRBD1 might be the D (5 bases). Trimming took 3 bases from V and 10 from J, leaving 13 bases between them. Per the germline V gene, CDR1 is LNHDA and CDR2 is SQIVND (reference sequence). The CDR3 runs 14 residues. CDR3 region: CASSIPQGGSPLHF. Written as DNA, the CDR3 is TGTGCCAGTAGTATCCCGCAGGGAGGCTCACCCCTCCACTTT.

V and J are TRBV9 and TRBJ1-5; 7 nucleotides match TRBD1. Germline V lookup: CDR1 SGDLS, CDR2 YYNGEE. V was clipped by 5 bases and J by 5 bases; unmatched bases: 10. The CDR3 is 15 amino acids. CDR3 bases: TGTGCCAGCAGTCCAGGGGGGTCAGACGATCAGCCCCAGCATTTT. This sequence encodes CASSPGGSDDQPQHF.

The gene calls are TRBV7-9 and TRBJ2-3; D gene uncertain. The CDR3 extends over 13 amino acids. The V gene's germline CDR1 is SEHNR and CDR2 FQNEAQ (reference sequence). Trimming took off 0 bases at V and 6 bases at J, with 7 bases between the two ends. CDR3 in amino acids: CASSLASSDTQYF. CDR3 coding DNA: TGTGCCAGCAGCTTAGCGAGTTCGGATACGCAGTATTTT.

The J gene is TRBJ2-5, the V gene TRBV3-1 (or the pseudogene TRBV3-2); TRBD2 is a possible D gene (6 bases). V was clipped by 0 bases and J by 9 bases, with 8 bases between them. The CDR3 loop spans 12 amino acids. Germline values: CDR1 LGHDT, CDR2 YNNKEL (reference sequence). CDR3 DNA sequence: TGTGCCAGCAGCCAAGACCAGCGGGCCCAGTACTTC. Its translation: CASSQDQRAQYF.

V and J are TRBV30 and TRBJ1-4; TRBD1 is a possible D gene (6 bases). The ends were cut back, 6 bases at V and 9 bases at J, with 11 bases in the middle. Germline V gene sequence: CDR1 GTSNPN, CDR2 SVGIG (reference sequence). The CDR3 is 11 residues long. CDR3 sequence reads: CACEQGKKLFF. CDR3 DNA: TGTGCCTGTGAGCAGGGGAAAAAACTGTTTTTT.

The CDR3 DNA follows: TGTGCCAGCAGATATAGGACCGGGACTAGCTTCAATGAGCAGTTCTTC. Amino acids: CASRYRTGTSFNEQFF. The chain is built from TRBV7-2 and TRBJ2-1; 9 bases line up with TRBD2. V trimming: 6 bases; J trimming: 6 bases; junction bases outside the gene matches: 12. This CDR3 has 16 amino acids. In germline, CDR1 is SGHTA, CDR2 FQGNSA.

V and J are TRBV19 and TRBJ1-1; a possible D gene is TRBD1 (6 bases). Trimming removed 5 bases at V and 1 base at J, with 14 bases between. The CDR3 spans 15 residues. Germline CDR1 and CDR2: LNHDA and SQIVND (reference sequence). The CDR3 region is CASSVRRQANTEAFF. The CDR3 DNA sequence: TGTGCCAGTAGTGTCCGCCGACAGGCGAACACTGAAGCTTTCTTT.

In its sample, this clone was seen once. The chain uses TRBV20-1 and TRBJ1-1; TRBD1 might be the D (5 bases). Per germline, CDR1 DFQATT and CDR2 SNEGSKA (reference sequence). This CDR3 has 16 residues. Deletions cut 3 bases from V and 5 bases from J, with 22 bases between. Here the CDR3 reads CSASSGSFQRGTEAFF. CDR3 sequence (DNA): TGCAGTGCTAGTTCCGGGTCATTCCAACGGGGGACTGAAGCTTTCTTT.

This rearrangement joins TRBV9 to TRBJ2-1; D uncertain. The ends were cut back, 4 bases at V and 9 bases at J, with 14 bases in the middle. The V gene's germline CDR1 is SGDLS and CDR2 YYNGEE. The CDR3 has 13 residues. The CDR3 reads CASSPALGPEQFF. The DNA for the CDR3 is TGTGCCAGCAGCCCCGCTCTGGGCCCTGAGCAGTTCTTC. Supplemented by reference TRBV9 and TRBJ2-1, the full variable domain reads DSGVTQTPKHLITATGQRVTLRCSPRSGDLSVYWYQQSLDQGLQFLIQYYNGEERAKGNILERFSAQQFPDLHSELNLSSLELGDSALYFCASSPALGPEQFFGPGTRLTVL.

V and J are TRBV6-5 and TRBJ1-2, with TRBD1 as a possible D gene (5 bases). This CDR3 is 12 amino acids long. V dropped 6 bases and J dropped 6 bases, with 11 bases sitting between them. Germline CDR1 is MNHEY and CDR2 is SVGAGI. The CDR3 DNA sequence: TGTGCCAGCAGGCGGGGGATCGATGGCTACACCTTC. As protein: CASRRGIDGYTF.

The J gene is TRBJ1-5, the V gene TRBV2; TRBD1 agrees at 10 bases. The CDR3 runs 15 residues. The trim removed 6 bases at V and 3 bases at J, leaving 5 bases unmatched. Germline V lookup: CDR1 SNHLY, CDR2 FYNNEI. Here the CDR3 reads CASSRDRGYNQPQHF. The CDR3 DNA reads as TGTGCCAGCAGCCGGGACAGGGGCTACAATCAGCCCCAGCATTTT.

This chain uses TRBV7-6 with TRBJ2-2; 9 positions agree with TRBD2. V was pared by 5 bases and J by 7 bases, with 11 bases of the junction left unmatched. The CDR3 is 16 amino acids. Germline loops: CDR1 SGHVS, CDR2 FNYEAQ. This chain's CDR3 is CASSPRLAGMVGELFF. In nucleotides, the CDR3 is TGTGCCAGCAGCCCCCGGCTAGCGGGGATGGTCGGGGAGCTGTTTTTT.